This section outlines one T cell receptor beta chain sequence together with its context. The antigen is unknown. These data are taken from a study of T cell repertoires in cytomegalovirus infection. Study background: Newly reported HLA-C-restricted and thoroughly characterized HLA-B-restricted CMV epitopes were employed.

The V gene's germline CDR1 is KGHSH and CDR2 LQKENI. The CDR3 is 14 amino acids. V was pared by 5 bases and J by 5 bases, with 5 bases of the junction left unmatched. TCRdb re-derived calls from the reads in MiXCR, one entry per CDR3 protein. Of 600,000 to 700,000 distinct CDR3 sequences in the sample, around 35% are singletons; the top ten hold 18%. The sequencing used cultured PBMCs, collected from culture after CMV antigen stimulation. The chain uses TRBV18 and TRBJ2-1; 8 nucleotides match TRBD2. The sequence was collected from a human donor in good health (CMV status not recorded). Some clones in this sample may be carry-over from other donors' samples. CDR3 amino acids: CASSIERENNEQFF. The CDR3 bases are TGTGCCAGCTCAATCGAGCGGGAGAACAATGAGCAGTTCTTC.